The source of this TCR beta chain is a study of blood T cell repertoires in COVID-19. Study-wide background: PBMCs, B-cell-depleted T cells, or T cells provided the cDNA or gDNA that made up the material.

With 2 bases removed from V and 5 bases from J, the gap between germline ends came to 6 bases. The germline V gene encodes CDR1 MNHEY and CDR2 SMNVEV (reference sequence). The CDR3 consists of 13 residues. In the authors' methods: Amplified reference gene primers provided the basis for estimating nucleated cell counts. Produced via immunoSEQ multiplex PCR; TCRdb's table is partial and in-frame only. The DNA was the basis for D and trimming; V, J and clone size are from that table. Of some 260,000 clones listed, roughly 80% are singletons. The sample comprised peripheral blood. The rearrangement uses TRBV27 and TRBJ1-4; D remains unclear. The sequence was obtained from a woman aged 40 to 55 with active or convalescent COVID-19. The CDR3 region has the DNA TGTGCCAGCAGTTTACAACAGAATGAAAAACTGTTTTTT. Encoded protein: CASSLQQNEKLFF.